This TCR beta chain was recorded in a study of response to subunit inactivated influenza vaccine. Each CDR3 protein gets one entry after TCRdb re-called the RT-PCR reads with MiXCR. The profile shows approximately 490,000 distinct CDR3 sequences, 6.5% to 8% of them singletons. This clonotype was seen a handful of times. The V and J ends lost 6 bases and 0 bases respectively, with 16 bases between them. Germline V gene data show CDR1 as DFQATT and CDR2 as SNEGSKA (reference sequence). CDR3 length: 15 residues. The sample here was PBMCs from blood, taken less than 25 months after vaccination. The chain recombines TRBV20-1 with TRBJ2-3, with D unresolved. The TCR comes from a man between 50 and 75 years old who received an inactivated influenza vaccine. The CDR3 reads CSATREDLSTDTQYF. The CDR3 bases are TGCAGTGCGACGCGCGAGGACCTTAGCACAGATACGCAGTATTTT.